One and the same sample provided the 30 T cell receptor beta chains below, sequenced in a study of T cell clonality in common variable immunodeficiency. Which antigens these TCRs recognize remains unknown. Study results and caveats: In common variable immunodeficiency, TCR beta chains reportedly carried fewer deletions and N-nucleotide insertions.

Generated by immunoSEQ multiplex PCR, the TCRdb table keeps only in-frame clones and is missing some. The table lists 28,000 or so clones, with no singletons. The sequenced sample was peripheral blood mononuclear cells. Receptor source: a human donor with common variable immunodeficiency.

This clone appeared a few times. The CDR3 extends 3 residues past the end of the read, so its final part is completed from the germline J gene. The V call is TRBV2, the J call TRBJ2-7; 11 bases match TRBD1. The CDR3 sequence is 15 residues long. Losses at the gene ends were 3 bases for V and 5 bases for J; bases not matched to a gene: 6. Germline V gene sequence: CDR1 SNHLY, CDR2 FYNNEI. CDR3 residues: CASSDRTGGFNEQYF. Partial CDR3 DNA: TGTGCCAGCAGTGACCGGACAGGGGGCTTCAACGAG.

On this clone: The read stops 3 residues short of the end of the CDR3; the missing end is completed from the germline J gene. The rearrangement links TRBV19 to TRBJ2-1; 9 bases are a match to TRBD2. This CDR3 comprises 15 residues. From germline, CDR1 is LNHDA and CDR2 SQIVND (reference sequence). Trimming took 5 bases from V and 0 from J; bases not matched to a gene: 2. CDR3 in amino acids: CASSVSGSSYNEQFF. The sequenced part of the CDR3 DNA is TGTGCCAGTAGTGTTAGCGGGAGCTCCTACAATGAG.

This clone was found many times. The CDR3 end lies 3 residues beyond the end of the read and is filled in from the germline J gene. The chain employs TRBV2 and TRBJ2-4, with 8 bases that match TRBD2. Losses at the gene ends were 9 bases for V and 3 bases for J; bases not matched to a gene: 10. CDR1 is SNHLY, CDR2 FYNNEI, per germline. This CDR3 is 15 amino acids long. The sequenced CDR3 bases are TGTGCCAGTGCGGGGACTAGAGGCATCAAAAACATT. This translates into CASAGTRGIKNI. The full-length CDR3 reads as CASAGTRGIKNIQYF.

As regards this clone: The sequenced fragment ends 3 residues before the CDR3 boundary, so the rest is inferred from the germline J gene. The rearrangement uses TRBV18 and TRBJ2-2; tentative D call: TRBD1 (5 bases). Germline V CDR1 and CDR2: KGHSH, LQKENI. Trimming stripped 3 bases from V and 0 bases from J, with 8 bases between. The CDR3 runs to 15 residues. The sequenced part of the CDR3 DNA is TGTGCCAGCTCACCTAGACAGCCGAACACCGGGGAG. This codes for CASSPRQPNTGE. The CDR3 reads in full as CASSPRQPNTGELFF.

This clone occurred a few times. The read ends 3 residues early relative to the CDR3; the germline J gene fills the gap. J is TRBJ1-5 and V is TRBV19; D remains ambiguous. The CDR3 covers 14 residues. Germline V CDR1 and CDR2: LNHDA, SQIVND (reference sequence). The V end lost 5 bases, the J end lost 0 bases, and 8 bases lay between the germline ends. This chain's CDR3 is CASSLPYSNQPQHF. The CDR3 bases that were read are TGTGCCAGTAGTCTACCTTATAGCAATCAGCCC.

The CDR3 here is CASLPETREYNEQFF. The part of the CDR3 DNA that was read is TGTGCCAGCCTCCCGGAGACGCGGGAGTACAATGAG. The chain combines TRBV2 with TRBJ2-1; 7 bases are a match to TRBD2. The read is 3 residues too short to cover the CDR3 end, so that end is filled in from the germline J gene. After removal of 8 bases from V and 4 bases from J, the junction contained 11 bases not matched to a gene. Germline-derived CDR1 and CDR2 are SNHLY and FYNNEI. The CDR3 has 15 residues.

This clone has a handful of counts. Read data end 3 residues before the CDR3 end; the end is taken from the germline J gene. The J gene is TRBJ2-1, the V gene TRBV20-1; D could derive from TRBD1 or TRBD2 (5 bases each). Trimming pared 0 bases from V and 7 bases from J, leaving 16 bases between. Germline CDR1 DFQATT, CDR2 SNEGSKA (reference sequence). The CDR3 covers 15 residues. The CDR3 protein is CSARDLRGVGNEQFF. The covered CDR3 bases are TGCAGTGCTAGAGATTTGAGGGGAGTTGGGAATGAG.

Partial CDR3 DNA: TGTGCCAGCAGCCCTCGGTGGGGGCTAGAGGAGACC. This translates into CASSPRWGLEET. The whole CDR3 protein reads CASSPRWGLEETQYF. The rearrangement uses TRBV7-9 and TRBJ2-5; a possible D gene is TRBD1 (6 bases). The missing CDR3 end, 3 residues past where the read stops, is filled in from the germline J gene. The CDR3 has 15 amino acids. CDR1 is SEHNR and CDR2 is FQNEAQ in the germline V gene (reference sequence). The V end was cut by 5 bases, the J end by 5 bases, with 18 bases between.

This clone has just a few counts. The read terminates 3 residues before the CDR3 end, so the remaining end is supplied by the germline J gene. The chain is built from TRBV30 and TRBJ1-6, with a possible D match to TRBD1 (6 bases). The CDR3 is 16 residues long. Trimming removed 0 bases from V and 0 bases from J, with 9 bases in between. Per germline, CDR1 GTSNPN and CDR2 SVGIG (reference sequence). CDR3 loop: CAWSVLDSSYNSPLHF. The CDR3 bases that were read are TGTGCCTGGAGTGTACTGGACAGCTCCTATAATTCACCC.

This clone was detected a few times. The read is 3 residues too short to cover the CDR3 end, so that end is filled in from the germline J gene. The V gene is TRBV6-2 or TRBV6-3, the J gene TRBJ1-1, with D uncertain. Trimming pared 6 bases from V and 3 bases from J, leaving 5 bases between. CDR3 length: 11 amino acids. Germline V gene data show CDR1 as MNHEY and CDR2 as SVGEGT. CDR3 bases read: TGTGCCAGCAGCCCTGACACTGAA. This gives the protein CASSPDTE. The entire CDR3 is CASSPDTEAFF.

Concerning this clone itself: With the read ending 3 residues before the CDR3 end, the germline J gene is used to fill in that end. V usage is TRBV19 and J usage is TRBJ2-5, with 14 bases matching TRBD2. The J segment lost 4 bases and the V segment lost 3 bases, leaving 10 bases of the junction unmatched. CDR1 is LNHDA and CDR2 is SQIVND in the germline V gene (reference sequence). The CDR3 is made up of 18 amino acids. CDR3 sequence: CASSILGLAGVSRETQYF. CDR3 DNA, as far as it was read: TGTGCCAGTAGTATTTTGGGACTAGCGGGGGTCTCGAGAGAGACC.

This clone was picked up a small number of times. With the read ending 3 residues before the CDR3 end, the germline J gene is used to fill in that end. The chain employs TRBV6-1 and TRBJ2-2; 7 nucleotides line up with TRBD1. Germline CDR1 reads MNHNS; CDR2 reads SASEGT. J was trimmed by 5 bases and V by 3 bases; bases with no gene match: 6. The CDR3 extends over 15 amino acids. CDR3: CASSDLRQGTGELFF. CDR3 DNA, as far as it was read: TGTGCCAGCAGTGACCTAAGACAGGGAACCGGGGAG.

As regards this clone: Read coverage stops 3 residues before the CDR3 terminus; the germline J gene supplies the remainder. J is TRBJ1-5 and V is TRBV19; D is possibly TRBD1 (5 bases). Looked up from germline, CDR1 is LNHDA and CDR2 is SQIVND (reference sequence). This CDR3 has 14 amino acids. Partial CDR3 DNA: TGTGCCAGTAGTATTGAGGGGCTTGAATCTCCC. Its translation: CASSIEGLESP. The full CDR3 protein is CASSIEGLESPQHF.

This clone has more than one count but fewer than ten. The CDR3 region is CASSRDRESGYTF. CDR3 bases read: TGTGCCAGCAGCCGTGACAGGGAAAGTGGC. The V and J genes are TRBV7-3 and TRBJ1-2, with TRBD1 matching over 7 bases. The CDR3 goes on 3 residues after the read ends, and that part is filled in from the germline J gene. The germline V gene has CDR1 SGHTA and CDR2 FQGTGA. CDR3 length: 13 residues. Trimming removed 5 bases from V and 7 bases from J; junction bases left unmatched: 7.

Details on this clone: The read ends 3 residues before the CDR3 terminus; that terminus is restored from the germline J gene. The chain recombines TRBV7-6 with TRBJ2-5, with a tentative D call TRBD1 (6 bases). Trimming stripped 5 bases from V and 2 bases from J, with 18 bases between. Per germline, CDR1 SGHVS and CDR2 FNYEAQ. The CDR3 length is 16 residues. The CDR3 here is CASSPSGALLQETQYF. The sequenced part of the CDR3 DNA is TGTGCCAGCAGCCCCTCAGGGGCTCTCCTTCAAGAGACC. Combining the CDR3 with reference TRBV7-6 and TRBJ2-5 gives the whole variable domain GAGVSQSPRYKVTKRGQDVALRCDPISGHVSLYWYRQALGQGPEFLTYFNYEAQQDKSGLPNDRFSAERPEGSISTLTIQRTEQRDSAMYRCASSPSGALLQETQYFGPGTRLLVL.

On this clone itself: The CDR3 is cut off 3 residues early in the read; its end comes from the germline J gene. V gene TRBV7-9 combines with J gene TRBJ2-1, with 9 bases matching TRBD2. The V segment lost 0 bases and the J segment 5 bases; nucleotides outside the gene matches: 2. This CDR3 is built from 15 residues. Germline CDR1 and CDR2: SEHNR and FQNEAQ (reference sequence). The covered CDR3 bases are TGTGCCAGCAGCTTAGCAGCGGGGGGCCACAATGAG. Its translation: CASSLAAGGHNE. The entire CDR3 reads CASSLAAGGHNEQFF.

This clone showed up just a few times. The CDR3 extends 3 residues past the end of the read, so its final part is completed from the germline J gene. The chain links TRBV30 to TRBJ2-7, with 11 bases aligning to TRBD2. The germline V gene has CDR1 GTSNPN and CDR2 SVGIG (reference sequence). The V gene end was trimmed by 2 bases and the J gene end by 6 bases; junction bases not matched to a gene: 9. There are 15 residues in the CDR3. CDR3 loop: CAWSIPTSGTSEQYF. CDR3 DNA, as far as it was read: TGTGCCTGGAGTATCCCGACTAGCGGGACAAGCGAG.

A remark on this clone: The read gets to within 3 residues of the CDR3 end, and the germline J gene fills in the rest. This chain connects TRBV10-2 to TRBJ2-7, with TRBD2 matching over 8 bases. Trimming took 5 bases from V and 2 from J; bases not matched to a gene: 11. Germline V lookup: CDR1 WSHSY, CDR2 SAAADI. The length of the CDR3 is 16 residues. The CDR3 bases that were read are TGCGCCAGCAGTAGCGGGGGCAGGGGCCTGGCCTACGAG. It encodes CASSSGGRGLAYE. The full CDR3 protein is CASSSGGRGLAYEQYF.

This clone was counted many times. The CDR3 goes on 3 residues after the read ends, and that part is filled in from the germline J gene. The J gene is TRBJ2-2, the V gene TRBV20-1; 7 bases match TRBD2. This CDR3 has 16 residues. Losses at the gene ends were 6 bases for V and 1 base for J; bases not matched to a gene: 11. In germline, CDR1 is DFQATT, CDR2 SNEGSKA (reference sequence). The sequenced part of the CDR3 DNA is TGCAGTGCACGTCCACCCGGGGGGAAGAACACCGGGGAG. This gives the protein CSARPPGGKNTGE. The whole CDR3 reads CSARPPGGKNTGELFF.

There are a few counts of this clone. The CDR3 goes on 3 residues after the read ends, and that part is filled in from the germline J gene. The V gene is TRBV19, the J gene TRBJ1-1; 8 bases agree with TRBD1. There are 15 residues in the CDR3. CDR1 and CDR2 from the germline V gene are LNHDA and SQIVND (reference sequence). The chain's CDR3 is CASTVMAGGAKEAFF. CDR3 bases read: TGTGCCAGTACCGTCATGGCAGGGGGCGCGAAGGAA.

This clone was seen only a few times. The CDR3 end lies 3 residues beyond the end of the read and is filled in from the germline J gene. The V gene is TRBV11-3, the J gene TRBJ2-1, with D unclear. The CDR3 totals 13 residues. Germline values: CDR1 SGHNT, CDR2 YENEEA. Trimming took off 2 bases at V and 4 bases at J, with 6 bases between the two ends. Incomplete CDR3 DNA: TGTGCCAGCAGCTTAAAACTTTACAATGAG. Its translation is CASSLKLYNE. The CDR3 as a whole reads CASSLKLYNEQFF.

This clone was picked up a small number of times. The CDR3 end is not reached by the read, which stops 3 residues before it; the germline J gene fills it in. V and J are TRBV18 and TRBJ2-5, with TRBD1 matching 10 bases. V shed 6 bases and J 5 bases; nucleotides not matched to a gene: 6. CDR1 is KGHSH and CDR2 is LQKENI in the germline V gene. The CDR3 extends over 14 amino acids. The part of the CDR3 DNA that was read is TGTGCCAGCTCCCGACAGGGGGCCGGTGAGACC. Its translation is CASSRQGAGET. From start to end, the CDR3 is CASSRQGAGETQYF.

On this clone itself: The sequenced fragment ends 3 residues before the CDR3 boundary, so the rest is inferred from the germline J gene. The gene calls are TRBV18 and TRBJ2-7, with D possibly being TRBD2 (6 bases). Germline CDR1 KGHSH, CDR2 LQKENI. The V gene lost 11 bases and the J gene lost 2 bases, with 16 bases spanning the gap. The CDR3 has 13 amino acids. CDR3 sequence: CAVRGVNAYEQYF. The sequenced CDR3 bases are TGTGCCGTTCGCGGGGTTAACGCCTACGAG. Drawing the rest from reference TRBV18 and TRBJ2-7, the complete variable domain is NAGVMQNPRHLVRRRGQEARLRCSPMKGHSHVYWYRQLPEEGLKFMVYLQKENIIDESGMPKERFSAEFPKEGPSILRIQQVVRGDSAAYFCAVRGVNAYEQYFGPGTRLTVT.

This clone has at least ten counts. The observed sequence ends 3 residues before the CDR3 terminus, with the missing tail filled in from the germline J gene. This sequence joins TRBV20-1 and TRBJ2-5; D unclear. Trimming shortened V by 3 bases and J by 5 bases, and 7 bases separated the two germline ends. CDR1 is DFQATT and CDR2 is SNEGSKA in the germline V gene (reference sequence). This CDR3 comprises 11 residues. The CDR3 protein is CSASLLETQYF. The DNA read from the CDR3 is TGCAGTGCTAGCCTTTTGGAGACC.

This clone appeared a few times. The germline gene is not matched at one end of the junction; a read error may be the cause. The read is 3 residues too short to cover the CDR3 end, so that end is filled in from the germline J gene. The V call is TRBV7-7, the J call TRBJ2-5, with TRBD1 matching over 7 bases. This CDR3 has 14 amino acids. Germline loops: CDR1 SSHAT, CDR2 FNYEAQ (reference sequence). Here the CDR3 reads CASSLETGMETQYF. Incomplete CDR3 DNA: TGTGCTAGCAGCTTAGAGACAGGGATGGAGACC.

In the case of this clone: The read ends 3 residues before the CDR3 terminus; that terminus is restored from the germline J gene. The rearrangement joins TRBV5-6 to TRBJ1-3, with D hard to call. CDR3 length: 15 amino acids. Trimming took off 0 bases at V and 0 bases at J, with 7 bases between the two ends. Germline CDR1 is SGHDT and CDR2 is YYEEEE. The CDR3 bases that were read are TGTGCCAGCAGCTTGGGGTGGCTCTCTGGAAACACC. Translating it yields CASSLGWLSGNT. The full CDR3 reads CASSLGWLSGNTIYF.

Remarks on this clone: The read terminates 3 residues ahead of where the CDR3 ends, so the germline J gene completes it. The chain joins TRBV5-5 to TRBJ2-7; 10 positions match TRBD2. Germline assignment: CDR1 SGHKS and CDR2 YYEKEE (reference sequence). This CDR3 region has 15 residues. The J segment lost 4 bases and the V segment lost 4 bases, leaving 8 bases of the junction unmatched. The sequenced part of the CDR3 DNA is TGTGCCAGCAGCCCCCTTGGGACTAGCGCTTACGAG. Its translation is CASSPLGTSAYE. The whole CDR3 protein is CASSPLGTSAYEQYF.

This clone was seen ten or more times. The read gets to within 3 residues of the CDR3 end, and the germline J gene fills in the rest. This chain joins TRBV5-1 and TRBJ2-7; TRBD1 matches at 7 bases. Germline CDR1 SGHRS, CDR2 YFSETQ. CDR3 length: 14 amino acids. Trimming cost V 4 bases and J 1 base; bases outside gene matches: 5. The part of the CDR3 DNA that was read is TGCGCCAGCAGCATCGGACAGGTTTCCTACGAG. As protein: CASSIGQVSYE. The CDR3 in full is CASSIGQVSYEQYF. Full variable domain (outside the CDR3, taken from reference TRBV5-1 and TRBJ2-7): KAGVTQTPRYLIKTRGQQVTLSCSPISGHRSVSWYQQTPGQGLQFLFEYFSETQRNKGNFPGRFSGRQFSNSRSEMNVSTLELGDSALYLCASSIGQVSYEQYFGPGTRLTVT.

This clone was recorded a few times. The CDR3 goes on 3 residues after the read ends, and that part is filled in from the germline J gene. The rearrangement joins TRBV2 to TRBJ1-5, with D maybe TRBD1 (6 bases). Per the germline V gene, CDR1 is SNHLY and CDR2 is FYNNEI. V was clipped by 8 bases and J by 0 bases, with 11 bases between them. This CDR3 is 14 amino acids long. This chain's CDR3 is CASAGVYSNQPQHF. Partial CDR3 DNA: TGTGCCAGCGCAGGGGTCTATAGCAATCAGCCC.

There are a few counts of this clone. The read terminates 3 residues before the CDR3 end, so the remaining end is supplied by the germline J gene. The gene calls are TRBV7-3 and TRBJ1-1; the match to TRBD1 covers 10 bases. The V gene end was trimmed by 4 bases and the J gene end by 5 bases; junction bases not matched to a gene: 7. The CDR3 has 15 amino acids. Germline CDR1 reads SGHTA; CDR2 reads FQGTGA. Incomplete CDR3 DNA: TGTGCCAGCAGCTCCCTGGGACAGGGGAGGACTGAA. It translates to CASSSLGQGRTE. The full CDR3 is CASSSLGQGRTEAFF.